This T cell receptor (beta chain) emerged from a study of cytomegalovirus exposure and HLA in healthy donors. This clone was counted once. V was clipped by 7 bases and J by 0 bases, with 8 bases between them. CDR1 is SQVTM, CDR2 ANQGSEA, per germline. The length of the CDR3 is 12 residues. Primers: 60 Vbeta forward and 13 Jbeta reverse. Original processing methods: In a later analysis, the count reached 74 million or so unique TCR beta chains, with about 9.9 million shared. Sequencing used immunoSEQ multiplex PCR; TCRdb keeps in-frame clones, though not all of them. V, J and clone size are those of that table, while D and trimming were read from the DNA. In the table there are some 160,000 clones, around 75% of which are singletons.

This receptor was identified in a male donor in good health and CMV-seronegative. The gene calls are TRBV29-1 and TRBJ2-3; D is possibly TRBD2 (6 bases). Sequenced input: PBMCs. The CDR3 DNA sequence: TGCAGCGCCGGACTAAGCACAGATACGCAGTATTTT. This gives the protein CSAGLSTDTQYF.